The rows below give T cell receptor beta chains drawn from one sample of a study of cytomegalovirus exposure and HLA in healthy donors. Profiling relied on immunoSEQ multiplex PCR, and the TCRdb table lists in-frame clones only, not all of them. The table lists under 200,000 clones, more than 80% of them singletons. Sequences were obtained from PBMCs. Receptors were obtained from a woman under 40 in good health and CMV-seropositive. Each CDR3 is given with its conserved first and last residue. The order of the fields is V gene, J gene, CDR3 length, clone size, D gene, CDR3 DNA, CDR3 protein. A D gene is named only where the DNA matches it firmly. Size is stated for part of the rows, as once, few or many counts, or as a class when the clone is expanded.

TRBV21-1,TRBJ2-5,16,few,NA,TGTGCCAGCAGCAAAGCTCCTCCGGACTTCCAAGAGACCCAGTACTTC,CASSKAPPDFQETQYF
TRBV7-9,TRBJ2-7,12,NA,NA,TGTGCCAGCTCTCAGGGTCTCTACGAGCAGTACTTC,CASSQGLYEQYF
TRBV6-4,TRBJ1-4,14,few,NA,TGTGCCAGCAGCAGGCACGGTGAAAATGAAAAACTGTTTTTT,CASSRHGENEKLFF
TRBV6-5,TRBJ1-2,15,NA,NA,TGTGCCAGCAGTTACTTTCCCGACAGGAACTATGGCTACACCTTC,CASSYFPDRNYGYTF
TRBV7-9,TRBJ2-7,12,once,NA,TGTGCCAGCAGCTTGCGGCCCTACGAGCAGTACTTC,CASSLRPYEQYF
TRBV4-2,TRBJ1-2,15,many,NA,TGTGCCAGCAGCCAAGGTGAAGAGGCTAACTATGGCTACACCTTC,CASSQGEEANYGYTF
TRBV7-2,TRBJ1-1,15,NA,TRBD1,TGTGCCAGCAGCGCCACAGGGGGCTGGAACACTGAAGCTTTCTTT,CASSATGGWNTEAFF
TRBV2,TRBJ2-7,14,once,TRBD1,TGTGCCAGCAGTTACAGGGGGCGTACCTACGAGCAGTACTTC,CASSYRGRTYEQYF
TRBV5-1,TRBJ1-2,15,NA,TRBD1,TGCGCCAGCAGAAGTCAGGGGGCCGGTAACTATGGCTACACCTTC,CASRSQGAGNYGYTF
TRBV6-6,TRBJ1-1,16,NA,TRBD1,TGTGCCAGCAATAGGAGGAGGGGGCGAGAGGGCACTGAAGCTTTCTTT,CASNRRRGREGTEAFF
TRBV6-1,TRBJ2-1,13,NA,NA,TGTGCCAGCAGCGTGGACAGCAACAATGAGCAGTTCTTC,CASSVDSNNEQFF
TRBV10-3,TRBJ1-2,13,NA,TRBD1,TGTGCCATCAGTGAGTCCAGGGGGGCGGGCTACACCTTC,CAISESRGAGYTF
TRBV9,TRBJ2-3,15,NA,NA,TGTGCCAGCACCCCCGGGGGATTTAGCACAGATACGCAGTATTTT,CASTPGGFSTDTQYF
TRBV19,TRBJ1-1,15,NA,NA,TGTGCCAGTAGTCTACCGGGGGTCCCGAACACTGAAGCTTTCTTT,CASSLPGVPNTEAFF
TRBV6-6,TRBJ1-4,16,once,NA,TGTGCCAGCTCCCCCCCGAACAGAAACCTTAATGAAAAACTGTTTTTT,CASSPPNRNLNEKLFF
TRBV4-3,TRBJ2-3,17,few,NA,TGCGCCAGCAGCCAAGATATAGCGGTACGTGGCACAGATACGCAGTATTTT,CASSQDIAVRGTDTQYF
TRBV7-9,TRBJ2-1,16,NA,TRBD2,TGTGCCAGCAGCTCCCCCGGCGGGGGGGGGAGGAATGAGCAGTTCTTC,CASSSPGGGGRNEQFF
TRBV7-8,TRBJ1-1,13,NA,NA,TGTGCCAGCAGCTTCGACACGAACACTGAAGCTTTCTTT,CASSFDTNTEAFF
TRBV2,TRBJ2-7,15,NA,TRBD2,TGTGCCAGCTGTAGGGAGCGGGGGGGCTCCTACGAGCAGTACTTC,CASCRERGGSYEQYF
TRBV7-3,TRBJ2-1,13,NA,NA,TGTGCCAGCAGCTTGTCCGGGAACAATGAGCAGTTCTTC,CASSLSGNNEQFF
TRBV18,TRBJ2-3,17,NA,NA,TGTGCCAGCTCCGGGTTCGGGAGACAGGGCAGCACAGATACGCAGTATTTT,CASSGFGRQGSTDTQYF
TRBV5-4,TRBJ2-1,15,NA,TRBD1,TGTGCCAGCAGCCAGAAGGACAGGGGGCATAATGAGCAGTTCTTC,CASSQKDRGHNEQFF
TRBV29-1,TRBJ2-3,11,NA,NA,TGCAGCGTGGAGGGCACAGATACGCAGTATTTT,CSVEGTDTQYF
TRBV19,TRBJ1-4,15,NA,TRBD1,TGTGCCAGTAGTTCGCGGCCCGGGACAGGTCGCAAACTGTTTTTT,CASSSRPGTGRKLFF
TRBV5-1,TRBJ1-1,14,NA,NA,TGCGCCAGCAGCTTACTTCGGGGGGACACTGAAGCTTTCTTT,CASSLLRGDTEAFF
TRBV5-1,TRBJ1-4,16,once,NA,TGCGCCAGCAGCTTGTCAGCAGGATACGGAGGTGAAAAACTGTTTTTT,CASSLSAGYGGEKLFF
TRBV7-9,TRBJ1-1,15,NA,TRBD1,TGTGCCAGCAGCCCGCGGGACAGGGACGACACTGAAGCTTTCTTT,CASSPRDRDDTEAFF
TRBV6-1,TRBJ2-7,15,NA,TRBD1,TGTGCCAGCAGTTGGACAGGGGGGCGAGGATACGAGCAGTACTTC,CASSWTGGRGYEQYF
TRBV6-5,TRBJ1-3,16,NA,NA,TGTGCCAGCAGTTACTCGAGGGTTTACTCTGGAAACACCATATATTTT,CASSYSRVYSGNTIYF
TRBV5-1,TRBJ2-2,17,NA,NA,TGCGCCAGCAGCTCCCCCTCGGGGGAAGGGGACACCGGGGAGCTGTTTTTT,CASSSPSGEGDTGELFF
TRBV5-4,TRBJ2-5,14,NA,NA,TGTGCCAGCAGCTTGGAGCAGCGGCAAGAGACCCAGTACTTC,CASSLEQRQETQYF
TRBV13,TRBJ1-1,14,NA,NA,TGTGCCAGCAGCTTAGCGGAGGGAAGTACTGAAGCTTTCTTT,CASSLAEGSTEAFF
TRBV2,TRBJ1-4,14,NA,TRBD1,TGTGCCAGCAGCGGCACAGGGGGCTTTGAAAAACTGTTTTTT,CASSGTGGFEKLFF
TRBV13,TRBJ2-3,15,NA,TRBD2,TGTGCCAGCAGCTTGCGGGGGGCCCTCACAGATACGCAGTATTTT,CASSLRGALTDTQYF
TRBV2,TRBJ2-1,15,NA,NA,TGTGCCAGCAGTCCACAGGCATCCTCTTACAATGAGCAGTTCTTC,CASSPQASSYNEQFF
TRBV6-1,TRBJ1-2,13,NA,NA,TGTGCCATCACCCCGGCAGGGAACTATGGCTACACCTTC,CAITPAGNYGYTF
TRBV7-3,TRBJ2-3,14,NA,NA,TGTGCCAGCAGCTTAAGCGGGGCAGGGGATACGCAGTATTTT,CASSLSGAGDTQYF
TRBV7-8,TRBJ2-6,16,NA,NA,TGTGCCAGCAGCTCCCCTCCAGGGTCTGGGGCCAACGTCCTGACTTTC,CASSSPPGSGANVLTF
TRBV6-6,TRBJ2-5,14,NA,NA,TGTGCCAGCGCCCTTCAAGCGAGACAAGAGACCCAGTACTTC,CASALQARQETQYF
TRBV30,TRBJ1-2,13,NA,TRBD1,TGTGCCTGGACCTCGGGACAGGGAGATGGCTACACCTTC,CAWTSGQGDGYTF
TRBV6-1,TRBJ2-7,15,NA,NA,TGTGCCAGCAGGCCTTTGGGACACATATACTACGAGCAGTACTTC,CASRPLGHIYYEQYF
TRBV7-9,TRBJ2-3,16,NA,TRBD2,TGTGCCAGCAGCCCTGGACTAGCGGGGGGCACAGATACGCAGTATTTT,CASSPGLAGGTDTQYF
TRBV2,TRBJ2-7,13,NA,TRBD1,TGTGCCAGCAGTGTGGACAGGGCAGGTGAGCAGTACTTC,CASSVDRAGEQYF
TRBV6-1,TRBJ2-3,17,once,TRBD2,TGTGCCAGCAGTGAACCTAGACTAGCGGGGGGGCAAGATACGCAGTATTTT,CASSEPRLAGGQDTQYF
TRBV5-4,TRBJ2-5,16,NA,TRBD1,TGTGCCAGCAGCTTCGGGGACAGGGGGCTTACGGAGACCCAGTACTTC,CASSFGDRGLTETQYF
TRBV11-2,TRBJ2-7,15,NA,NA,TGTGCCAGCAGCTTACTTCAAGGGGCAGCCTACGAGCAGTACTTC,CASSLLQGAAYEQYF
TRBV5-1,TRBJ2-7,13,NA,TRBD2,TGCGCCAGCAGCTCGGGGGGTACCTACGAGCAGTACTTC,CASSSGGTYEQYF
TRBV28,TRBJ1-2,14,NA,NA,TGTGCCAGCAGGGTTCATAAGGAGAACTATGGCTACACCTTC,CASRVHKENYGYTF
TRBV7-7,TRBJ1-1,13,few,NA,TGTGCCAGCAGCTCAGGGGTAGGCACTGAAGCTTTCTTT,CASSSGVGTEAFF
TRBV28,TRBJ2-5,13,NA,NA,TGTGCCAGCAGTTTTTATCCGGGGGAGACCCAGTACTTC,CASSFYPGETQYF
TRBV4-2,TRBJ1-1,15,few,NA,TGTGCCAGCAGCCAAAATCAGGGCATGAACACTGAAGCTTTCTTT,CASSQNQGMNTEAFF
TRBV30,TRBJ2-2,14,NA,NA,TGTGCCTGGAGTGTACTAAGGAACACCGGGGAGCTGTTTTTT,CAWSVLRNTGELFF
TRBV7-3,TRBJ1-1,13,NA,NA,TGTGCCAGCAGCTGGGGGCAGGGAACTGAAGCTTTCTTT,CASSWGQGTEAFF
TRBV9,TRBJ1-3,16,NA,NA,TGTGCCAGCAGCGTAGACGCGGGGGCATCTGGAAACACCATATATTTT,CASSVDAGASGNTIYF
TRBV19,TRBJ1-5,14,NA,NA,TGTGCCAGTAATAGGGAAGCTAGCTATCAGCCCCAGCATTTT,CASNREASYQPQHF